The clone carrying this T cell receptor (beta chain) was recorded a few times. Its cognate antigen is unknown. Documented treatment: roughly nine-day PBMC culture with coronavirus spike peptide pools or control peptides (ViraFEST assay). With peptide pools, ViraFEST first expanded antigen-specific T cells and afterwards sequenced their TCRs. Wells contained two million PBMCs each, and these were cultured with 8 to 10 IU/ml IL-2 and about 10 ug/ml peptide pools. This specimen belongs to a study of vaccination and CD4 T cells after COVID-19. Researchers used the Oncomine TCR Beta short-read assay to sequence DNA from cultured CD4+ T cells. MiXCR, applied by TCRdb to the PCR reads, yields one record per CDR3 protein. In the table there are more than 15,000 distinct CDR3 sequences, over 55% of which are singletons. V lost 0 bases and J lost 8, with 11 bases in between. The CDR3 contains 14 residues. The germline gives CDR1 LNHNV, CDR2 YYDKDF (reference sequence).

The sample was CD4+ T cells from blood, cultured in vitro. V is TRBV15 and J is TRBJ2-1; unclear D gene. The clonotype comes from a human donor who had recovered from COVID-19. The CDR3 DNA is TGTGCCACCAGCAGAGACACTCACAAAGATGAGCAGTTCTTC. This translates into CATSRDTHKDEQFF.